A selection of T cell receptor beta chains follows, all from one sample in a study of molecular identifiers for immune sequencing clone quantification. TCRdb called the PCR reads again in MiXCR, with one record for every CDR3 protein. The sample has around 300,000 distinct CDR3 sequences, roughly 24% seen once; the top ten hold 0.7% to 0.95%. The material sequenced was naive CD8+ T cells from blood, with Jurkat cell RNA spiked in. The origin of the receptors is a human donor in good health. Some libraries in this study had Jurkat cell RNA spiked in. Each CDR3 is given with its conserved first and last residue. The D gene is left open where the match is weak. Not every row has a clone size; where given, it reads once, few, many or a size class.

abundance	d_gene	j_gene	v_gene	CDR3nt	CDR3aa
few	NA	TRBJ2-5	TRBV5-6	TGTGCCAGCAGCATCGAACAACAAGAGACCCAGTACTTC	CASSIEQQETQYF
many	NA	TRBJ2-1	TRBV9	TGTGCCAGCAGCCCGAGCTCCTACAATGAGCAGTTCTTC	CASSPSSYNEQFF
many	NA	TRBJ2-1	TRBV3-1	TGTGCCAGCAGCCAAGGACAGTTCGATGAGCAGTTCTTC	CASSQGQFDEQFF
many	NA	TRBJ2-7	TRBV7-2	TGTGCCAGCAGCTTTACTGGGAGTGGATACGAGCAGTACTTC	CASSFTGSGYEQYF
NA	NA	TRBJ2-3	TRBV2	TGTGCCAGCAGTCCCCGGATGGGATGGGAAGATACGCCGTATTTT	CASSPRMGWEDTPYF
few	NA	TRBJ1-1	TRBV7-9	TGTGCCAGCAGCTTAATGGGACAGAACACTGAAGCTTTCTTT	CASSLMGQNTEAFF
few	TRBD1	TRBJ1-1	TRBV7-9	TGTGCCAGCAGCGACGACAGGGGACTGATGAACACTGAAGCTTTCTTT	CASSDDRGLMNTEAFF
NA	NA	TRBJ1-5	TRBV19	TGTGCCAGTAGTACGGGGTTTAATCAGCCCCAGCATTTT	CASSTGFNQPQHF
many	NA	TRBJ1-1	TRBV13	TGTGCCAGCAGCTCAGAGGGTCGGATAGGCGACACTGAAGCTTTCTTT	CASSSEGRIGDTEAFF
NA	NA	TRBJ2-5	TRBV29-1	TGCAGCGTTGAAGATTACGGGCAGGGAGGACGAGAGACCCAGTACTTC	CSVEDYGQGGRETQYF
NA	NA	TRBJ2-2	TRBV11-3	TGTGCCAGCAGCTTGGGGGTTATAAGGGACGAGAACACCGGGGAGCTGTTTTTT	CASSLGVIRDENTGELFF
few	NA	TRBJ1-2	TRBV7-9	TGTGCCAGCAGCTTAGATCCGGGTAACTATGGCTACACCTTC	CASSLDPGNYGYTF
NA	NA	TRBJ2-3	TRBV29-1	TGCGGCGCTAAGGACTTGCTAACAGATACGCAGTATTTT	CGAKDLLTDTQYF
NA	NA	TRBJ2-7	TRBV6-2/TRBV6-3	TGTGCCAGCAGATCACCGGACGGTACCTACGAGCAGTACTTC	CASRSPDGTYEQYF
many	NA	TRBJ2-1	TRBV6-5	TGTGCCAGCAGTTACGCCCCCGTGAGGGACAATGAGCAGTTCTTC	CASSYAPVRDNEQFF
NA	NA	TRBJ2-7	TRBV7-2	TGTGCCAGCAGCCCTACAACGAGGGGCTCCTACGAGCAGTACTTC	CASSPTTRGSYEQYF
NA	NA	TRBJ2-7	TRBV20-1	TGCAGTGCCAACCCCCCCGAGGGACCCTACGAGCGGTACTTC	CSANPPEGPYERYF
NA	TRBD1	TRBJ2-5	TRBV7-3	TGTGCCAGCAGCTTGGGGACAGGGAAAGAGCCCCAGTACTTC	CASSLGTGKEPQYF
NA	TRBD1	TRBJ2-4	TRBV6-5	TGTGCCAGCAGTCGGGACAGTCGTGGCATTCAGTACTTC	CASSRDSRGIQYF
many	NA	TRBJ1-5	TRBV27	TGTGCCAGCAGTTTATCCCACAATCAGCCCCAGCATTTT	CASSLSHNQPQHF
many	NA	TRBJ2-5	TRBV12-3/TRBV12-4	TGTGCCAGCAGTTTAGTAGGTCCAGAAGAGACCCAGTACTTC	CASSLVGPEETQYF
few	TRBD1	TRBJ1-1	TRBV7-6	TGTGCCAGCAGCTTCAATACAGGGGAGGGTACTGAAGCTTTCTTT	CASSFNTGEGTEAFF
few	NA	TRBJ2-1	TRBV25-1	TGTGCCAGCAATGAGAGGCACAGCGACAATGAGCAGTTCTTC	CASNERHSDNEQFF
many	TRBD1	TRBJ1-1	TRBV6-5	TGTGCCAGCAGTTACAGGGCCGGGACAGGGTTGAACACTGAAGCTTTCTTT	CASSYRAGTGLNTEAFF
many	NA	TRBJ2-7	TRBV12-3/TRBV12-4	TGTGCCAGCAGTAGCACAGGGAACGAGCAGTACTTC	CASSSTGNEQYF
few	NA	TRBJ1-2	TRBV4-3	TGCGCCAGCAGCCAAGATCATTTTACAGACTTCTATGGCTACACCTTC	CASSQDHFTDFYGYTF